One and the same sample provided the 8 T cell receptor beta chains below, sequenced in a study of T cells after yellow fever vaccination. TCRdb re-analysed the 5' RACE reads in MiXCR, keeping a single row per CDR3 protein. The data contain approximately 120,000 distinct CDR3 sequences, 15% of them singletons. The sequencing used CD8+ T cells sorted from PBMCs, collected 5 days after the yellow fever booster vaccination. These receptors all come from a man between 18 and 29 years old who received the YFV17D yellow fever vaccine.

The V gene is TRBV28, the J gene TRBJ2-3; 7 bases map to TRBD2. CDR1 is MDHEN, CDR2 SYDVKM, per germline. The ends lost 2 bases at V and 2 bases at J; junction bases unmatched: 7. The CDR3 covers 16 residues. CDR3 residues: CASSLRGGGNTDTQYF. In DNA, the CDR3 is TGTGCCAGCAGTTTACGGGGCGGGGGTAACACAGATACGCAGTATTTT.

This sequence joins TRBV6-1 and TRBJ2-7; no clear D gene. This CDR3 has 13 residues. V lost 6 bases, J lost 5 bases, and 14 bases lay in between. The germline V gene encodes CDR1 MNHNS and CDR2 SASEGT. The CDR3 is CASRVIGRDEQYF. The DNA of the CDR3 is TGTGCCAGCAGGGTTATAGGTCGGGACGAGCAGTACTTC.

A few counts support this clonotype. The chain recombines TRBV5-1 with TRBJ2-3; the match to TRBD2 covers 10 bases. V trimming: 3 bases; J trimming: 1 base; junction bases outside the gene matches: 2. CDR1 is SGHRS, CDR2 YFSETQ, per germline. There are 15 residues in the CDR3. The CDR3 protein is CASSSSGGGTDTQYF. DNA for the CDR3: TGCGCCAGCAGCTCTAGCGGGGGTGGCACAGATACGCAGTATTTT.

The chain employs TRBV5-5 and TRBJ2-7; D unresolved. The CDR3 consists of 12 residues. Trimming took off 1 base at V and 2 bases at J, with 4 bases between the two ends. Germline V CDR1 and CDR2: SGHKS, YYEKEE (reference sequence). CDR3 nucleotide sequence: TGTGCCAGCAGCTTGACCACCTACGAGCAGTACTTC. It is translated as CASSLTTYEQYF. The variable domain in full, with the rest retrieved from reference TRBV5-5 and TRBJ2-7, is DAGVTQSPTHLIKTRGQQVTLRCSPISGHKSVSWYQQVLGQGPQFIFQYYEKEERGRGNFPDRFSARQFPNYSSELNVNALLLGDSALYLCASSLTTYEQYFGPGTRLTVT.

The chain recombines TRBV12-3 or TRBV12-4 with TRBJ1-1, with a weak D call TRBD1 (5 bases). The CDR3 spans 14 residues. V lost 3 bases to trimming and J lost 11 bases, with 19 bases between them. The CDR3 here is CASSFLGGMGWAFF. In DNA form, the CDR3 reads TGTGCCAGCAGTTTCCTTGGGGGGATGGGTTGGGCTTTCTTT.

This clonotype came up many times. The CDR3 DNA is TGTGCCAGCAGCTTAATGCAGGAAGCTTTCTTT. Translated: CASSLMQEAFF. The chain employs TRBV7-8 and TRBJ1-1, with D unclear. There are 11 residues in the CDR3. Germline values: CDR1 SGHVS, CDR2 FQNEAQ. Trimming took off 2 bases at V and 8 bases at J, with 6 bases between the two ends.

This clonotype has a handful of counts. The gene calls are TRBV7-2 and TRBJ1-2; a possible D gene is TRBD1 (5 bases). V shed 3 bases and J shed 4 bases, with 9 bases lying between them. CDR3 size: 13 residues. The V gene's germline CDR1 is SGHTA and CDR2 FQGNSA. This CDR3 is CASSFDSSYGYTF. The CDR3 DNA is TGTGCCAGCAGCTTCGACAGTTCCTATGGCTACACCTTC.

The chain has TRBV20-1 and TRBJ1-2, with TRBD1 matching over 9 bases. The CDR3 has 14 residues. The germline V gene has CDR1 DFQATT and CDR2 SNEGSKA (reference sequence). The J segment lost 5 bases and the V segment lost 0 bases, leaving 4 bases of the junction unmatched. For the CDR3, the DNA is TGCAGTGCTAGAGAACCGGGACAGGGATATGGCTACACCTTC. It specifies CSAREPGQGYGYTF.